Following are 15 T cell receptor beta chains from one sample sequenced in a study of T cells expressing NK-cell markers (TCRdb year 2020). The library was obtained by 5' RACE. The sequencing machine was an Illumina HiSeq 2000. TCRdb reanalyzed the reads, keeping one entry per CDR3 protein sequence and omitting DNA. Per the sample table, the count is 450,000 to 600,000 distinct CDR3 sequences. The ten largest make up approximately 3.6% of the sample. The sequencing sample was made of blood T cells: a sorted CD56 or NKG2C T cell subset, CD4+ or CD8+ T cells, or bulk PBMC T cells (not recorded which). The receptors originated from a man younger than 30 in good health. Donor details come from another sample of the same person, matched by shared clones.

This sequence joins TRBV29-1 and TRBJ2-1; TCRdb designates TRBD2, a call that cannot be tested without DNA. The CDR3 contains 15 residues. The germline V gene encodes CDR1 SQVTM and CDR2 ANQGSEA. CDR3 loop: CSVRLGLAGGNEQFF.

The chain combines TRBV6-1 with TRBJ1-2. The CDR3 covers 12 residues. The germline V gene has CDR1 MNHNS and CDR2 SASEGT. CDR3 loop: CASIGTTYGYTF.

J is TRBJ2-2 and V is TRBV12-3 or TRBV12-4; TCRdb names TRBD1, which stays unverified in the absence of DNA. The CDR3 runs 14 residues. The CDR3 loop reads CASRQEVNTGELFF.

This chain joins TRBV7-3 and TRBJ2-6. There are 15 residues in the CDR3. Germline V gene sequence: CDR1 SGHTA, CDR2 FQGTGA. The CDR3 protein is CASSDYHSGANVLTF. The full variable domain, in which reference TRBV7-3 and TRBJ2-6 provide the parts outside the CDR3, is GAGVSQTPSNKVTEKGKYVELRCDPISGHTALYWYRQSLGQGPEFLIYFQGTGAADDSGLPNDRFFAVRPEGSVSTLKIQRTERGDSAVYLCASSDYHSGANVLTFGAGSRLTVL.

This chain uses TRBV12-3 or TRBV12-4 with TRBJ2-7; TCRdb gives TRBD1 as the D gene, but with no DNA this cannot be confirmed. The CDR3 loop spans 13 amino acids. The chain's CDR3 is CASSPTGWSEQYF.

V and J are TRBV20-1 and TRBJ2-5; with no DNA, the TCRdb D assignment of TRBD2 cannot be verified. This CDR3 has 17 residues. Germline loops: CDR1 DFQATT, CDR2 SNEGSKA (reference sequence). Here the CDR3 reads CSAISSGRQVRQETQYF.

The rearrangement uses TRBV6-1 and TRBJ1-2; TCRdb reports TRBD1, a call that lacks DNA to check it against. Looked up from germline, CDR1 is MNHNS and CDR2 is SASEGT. The CDR3 consists of 15 residues. This CDR3 is CASSSRDREYYGYTF.

The chain has TRBV7-8 and TRBJ2-2; TCRdb lists TRBD1, though no DNA is available to test this call. Germline CDR1 is SGHVS and CDR2 is FQNEAQ. The CDR3 contains 15 residues. The CDR3 protein is CASSQNRGNTGELFF.

This chain joins TRBV4-3 and TRBJ2-2. The CDR3 has 16 residues. Germline V gene sequence: CDR1 LGHNA, CDR2 YSLEER. The CDR3 reads CASSQELARSTGELFF.

The V gene is TRBV3-1, the J gene TRBJ2-3. The CDR3 covers 13 residues. Germline V gene sequence: CDR1 LGHDT, CDR2 YNNKEL (reference sequence). CDR3 amino acids: CASSRQIKDTQYF.

The chain couples TRBV12-3 or TRBV12-4 to TRBJ2-7; the D call from TCRdb, TRBD2, cannot be confirmed without DNA. The CDR3 spans 14 residues. CDR3 residues: CASKPDYGTYEQYF.

The chain employs TRBV7-3 and TRBJ1-1. The length of the CDR3 is 14 residues. Germline lookup yields CDR1 SGHTA and CDR2 FQGTGA. The CDR3 loop reads CASSLMDGNTEAFF.

The chain couples TRBV25-1 to TRBJ1-2. Germline lookup yields CDR1 MGHDK and CDR2 SYGVNS. This CDR3 contains 13 residues. The CDR3 loop is CASSESGLRGYTF.

V usage is TRBV7-3 and J usage is TRBJ2-2; TCRdb names TRBD1, which stays unverified in the absence of DNA. The CDR3 totals 15 residues. The germline CDR1 and CDR2 sequences are SGHTA and FQGTGA. Here the CDR3 reads CASSPGAGATGELFF.

CDR3 protein: CASSLTGGGNEQFF. This chain joins TRBV12-3 or TRBV12-4 and TRBJ2-1; there is no DNA to check the TCRdb D call of TRBD1. The CDR3 sequence is 14 residues long.